What follows are 30 T cell receptor beta chains derived from one specimen sequenced in a study of cytomegalovirus exposure and HLA in healthy donors (dated by TCRdb to about 2017). The method was the immunoSEQ multiplex PCR assay. A mixture of 60 forward primers for TCR Vbeta segments and 13 reverse primers for TCR Jbeta segments was used in the multiplex PCR. TCRdb's version of the immuneACCESS table is confined to in-frame rearrangements and falls short of the full clone set. An unresolved V gene accounts for under half of the shortfall where checked; the remainder is of unknown origin. This sample is represented by 100,000 to 150,000 clones; 50% to 75% of them were singletons. The ten largest clones add up to 2% to 3% of the sample. The sequenced sample consisted of PBMCs. The origin of the receptors is a woman aged 40-49 years in good health and CMV-seronegative.

CDR3 amino acids: CARGNTGVRLQPQHF. Written as DNA, the CDR3 is TGTGCCAGGGGGAATACAGGGGTTCGCCTTCAGCCCCAGCATTTT. V and J are TRBV6-5 and TRBJ1-5; 7 bases match TRBD1. The CDR3 covers 15 residues. Germline CDR1 is MNHEY and CDR2 is SVGAGI. V lost 9 bases and J lost 6; bases outside the gene matches: 14.

The chain has TRBV5-6 and TRBJ1-5, with D possibly TRBD1 on 5 matching bases. Germline V gives CDR1 SGHDT, CDR2 YYEEEE. The V end lost 3 bases, the J end lost 5 bases, and 12 bases lay between the germline ends. This CDR3 region has 14 residues. The CDR3, as DNA: TGTGCCAGCAGCTCCAGGGAACGACATCAGCCCCAGCATTTT. Translating it yields CASSSRERHQPQHF.

The gene calls are TRBV28 and TRBJ1-2, with a possible D match to TRBD1 (5 bases). CDR3 size: 15 residues. Looked up from germline, CDR1 is MDHEN and CDR2 is SYDVKM. Between the trimmed V and J ends, which lost 6 bases and 7 bases, there was a span of 21 bases. The CDR3, as DNA: TGTGCCAGCAGAGACGCGGCACAGGAAATTACTGGCTACACCTTC. Its protein product is CASRDAAQEITGYTF.

This clone was counted a few times. The chain joins TRBV28 to TRBJ2-7; D is uncertain. The germline V gene encodes CDR1 MDHEN and CDR2 SYDVKM. Trimming took 6 bases from V and 0 from J, leaving 6 bases between them. CDR3 length: 12 amino acids. CDR3 sequence (DNA): TGTGCCAGCAGCCCTAGCTCCTACGAGCAGTACTTC. Protein product: CASSPSSYEQYF.

Notes on this clone: One end of the junction does not line up with germline, which may come from a read error. The rearrangement joins TRBV10-1 to TRBJ2-7, with D possibly being TRBD1 (6 bases). This CDR3 spans 13 amino acids. Germline V gene lookup returns CDR1 WNHNN and CDR2 SYGVQD (reference sequence). CDR3 bases: TGCGCCAGCAGTGAGTCGACGGACAGATCCTTACACTTC. It yields the protein CASSESTDRSLHF.

V gene TRBV7-3 combines with J gene TRBJ2-1, with D perhaps matching TRBD2 (6 bases). The CDR3 has 17 amino acids. Per germline, CDR1 SGHTA and CDR2 FQGTGA. The V end was cut by 5 bases, the J end by 0 bases, with 17 bases between. The CDR3 DNA is TGTGCCAGCAGCCTCGCCGGAGGGCGGAGCTCCTACAATGAGCAGTTCTTC. Its protein product is CASSLAGGRSSYNEQFF.

The gene calls are TRBV28 and TRBJ1-5; 9 positions match TRBD1. In germline, CDR1 is MDHEN, CDR2 SYDVKM. This CDR3 is built from 15 residues. The V and J ends lost 8 bases and 5 bases, in that order; junction bases with no gene match: 10. The chain's CDR3 is CASHPGTGSYQPQHF. The CDR3 DNA sequence: TGTGCCAGCCACCCCGGGACAGGGTCGTATCAGCCCCAGCATTTT.

This chain joins TRBV5-6 and TRBJ2-2, with D perhaps TRBD1 (6 bases). The germline V gene has CDR1 SGHDT and CDR2 YYEEEE. V was shortened by 0 bases and J by 1 base, with 10 bases between the two germline ends. The CDR3 loop spans 16 amino acids. The DNA of the CDR3 is TGTGCCAGCAGCTTGGCCCCGACAGGGAACACCGGGGAGCTGTTTTTT. The encoded protein is CASSLAPTGNTGELFF.

The J gene is TRBJ1-4, the V gene TRBV4-3; 9 bases fit TRBD1. The CDR3 consists of 14 residues. The V and J ends lost 4 bases and 8 bases, in that order; junction bases with no gene match: 5. The germline CDR1 and CDR2 sequences are LGHNA and YSLEER. CDR3 sequence (DNA): TGCGCCAGCAGCCCTGGGACAGGGACAGAAAAACTGTTTTTT. The encoded protein is CASSPGTGTEKLFF.

This clone was counted once. This sequence joins TRBV11-3 and TRBJ2-1, with a tentative D call TRBD1 (5 bases). Germline V gene sequence: CDR1 SGHNT, CDR2 YENEEA. With 2 bases removed from V and 4 bases from J, the gap between germline ends came to 21 bases. The CDR3 runs to 18 residues. CDR3 bases: TGTGCCAGCAGCTTAAGGGGTGGACCGGGCACCCTATACAATGAGCAGTTCTTC. Amino acid sequence: CASSLRGGPGTLYNEQFF.

The chain is built from TRBV7-9 and TRBJ1-2; TRBD1 is a possible D gene (6 bases). From germline, CDR1 is SEHNR and CDR2 FQNEAQ (reference sequence). The CDR3 runs to 15 residues. V shed 5 bases and J shed 7 bases, with 20 bases lying between them. The DNA for the CDR3 is TGTGCCAGCAGCCCACGGGACAATCCGGCAATTGGCTACACCTTC. As protein: CASSPRDNPAIGYTF.

The rearrangement links TRBV27 to TRBJ2-1, with TRBD2 identical over 8 bases. V shed 2 bases, J shed 14 bases, and the junction held 8 bases outside the gene matches. This CDR3 contains 13 residues. The V gene's germline CDR1 is MNHEY and CDR2 SMNVEV (reference sequence). The CDR3 sequence is CASSLGSGGKEFF. DNA of the CDR3: TGTGCCAGCAGTTTAGGGTCGGGGGGGAAAGAGTTCTTC.

This clone was detected a few times. The DNA of the CDR3 is TGCGCCAGCAGCCGAACAGGGGGCGGTACTGATACGCAGTATTTT. Translated: CASSRTGGGTDTQYF. The rearrangement uses TRBV4-1 and TRBJ2-3, with 9 bases identical to TRBD1. Germline lookup yields CDR1 MGHRA and CDR2 YSYEKL. This CDR3 is built from 15 residues. The V and J ends lost 4 bases and 6 bases, in that order; junction bases with no gene match: 8.

This clone has more than one count but fewer than ten. This chain connects TRBV2 to TRBJ2-5; 13 bases align to TRBD2. Trimming removed 6 bases from V and 1 base from J; junction bases left unmatched: 5. CDR1 SNHLY and CDR2 FYNNEI come from the germline V gene. This CDR3 is built from 16 residues. CDR3 amino acids: CASRGTSGDFQETQYF. CDR3 sequence (DNA): TGTGCCAGCAGGGGGACTAGCGGGGATTTCCAAGAGACCCAGTACTTC.

This clone was seen only a few times. J is TRBJ2-1 and V is TRBV19; 7 bases match TRBD2. The V gene's germline CDR1 is LNHDA and CDR2 SQIVND (reference sequence). Trimming at V came to 3 bases and at J to 9 bases, leaving 14 bases not matched to a gene. The CDR3 extends over 16 amino acids. The CDR3 protein is CASSMMAGRGRGEQFF. For the CDR3, the DNA is TGTGCCAGTAGTATGATGGCAGGGCGGGGGAGGGGTGAGCAGTTCTTC. Looking up the rest from reference TRBV19 and TRBJ2-1 gives the full variable domain: DGGITQSPKYLFRKEGQNVTLSCEQNLNHDAMYWYRQDPGQGLRLIYYSQIVNDFQKGDIAEGYSVSREKKESFPLTVTSAQKNPTAFYLCASSMMAGRGRGEQFFGPGTRLTVL.

The chain couples TRBV7-2 to TRBJ1-4; D possibly corresponds to TRBD1 (6 bases). CDR3 length: 17 residues. The germline V and J ends were trimmed by 3 bases and 8 bases, with 22 bases remaining between them. CDR1 is SGHTA and CDR2 is FQGNSA in the germline V gene. The CDR3, as DNA: TGTGCCAGCAGCTTGGACCCGCAACAGGGTGGGGAGGAAAAACTGTTTTTT. It codes for CASSLDPQQGGEEKLFF.

Concerning this clone: Distinct nucleotide sequences in the sample also encode this CDR3. The rearrangement joins TRBV5-1 to TRBJ2-1, with a weak D call TRBD1 (6 bases). Trimming took 4 bases from V and 7 from J, leaving 12 bases between them. Germline V gives CDR1 SGHRS, CDR2 YFSETQ. This CDR3 contains 13 residues. The CDR3 loop reads CASSGQGLNEQFF. In DNA form, the CDR3 reads TGCGCCAGCAGCGGCCAGGGGCTGAATGAGCAGTTCTTC.

The V gene is TRBV18, the J gene TRBJ1-1; a possible D gene is TRBD1 (5 bases). Trimming removed 6 bases from V and 1 base from J, with 21 bases in between. This CDR3 is 17 amino acids long. Germline CDR1 and CDR2: KGHSH and LQKENI. The CDR3 here is CASSPNRDLGGNTEAFF. The CDR3 nucleotides read TGTGCCAGCTCGCCGAACCGGGACCTCGGGGGGAACACTGAAGCTTTCTTT.

This sequence joins TRBV5-1 and TRBJ2-3; D possibly corresponds to TRBD2 (6 bases). CDR1 and CDR2 from the germline V gene are SGHRS and YFSETQ. V was cut by 0 bases and J by 3 bases, with 11 bases left in between. The CDR3 is 15 residues long. CDR3: CASSLGAGLTDTQYF. The CDR3 nucleotides read TGCGCCAGCAGCTTGGGTGCGGGGTTGACAGATACGCAGTATTTT. Full variable domain (remainder filled in from reference TRBV5-1 and TRBJ2-3): KAGVTQTPRYLIKTRGQQVTLSCSPISGHRSVSWYQQTPGQGLQFLFEYFSETQRNKGNFPGRFSGRQFSNSRSEMNVSTLELGDSALYLCASSLGAGLTDTQYFGPGTRLTVL.

This chain connects TRBV7-3 to TRBJ2-3, with D possibly being TRBD1 (6 bases). The ends were cut back, 6 bases at V and 0 bases at J, with 10 bases in the middle. Germline-derived CDR1 and CDR2 are SGHTA and FQGTGA. This CDR3 contains 14 residues. The CDR3 here is CASSAQGSTDTQYF. The DNA of the CDR3 is TGTGCCAGCAGTGCCCAGGGGAGCACAGATACGCAGTATTTT.

This clone appeared a few times. The rearrangement joins TRBV27 to TRBJ1-1; D possibly corresponds to TRBD1 (5 bases). CDR1 and CDR2 from the germline V gene are MNHEY and SMNVEV (reference sequence). Trimming removed 6 bases from V and 3 bases from J, with 14 bases in between. The CDR3 is 14 residues long. This chain's CDR3 is CASRSGLSYTEAFF. CDR3 sequence (DNA): TGTGCCAGCAGGTCGGGACTGTCATACACTGAAGCTTTCTTT.

CDR3 sequence reads: CASSPWGASSYEQYF. The CDR3 nucleotides are TGCGCCAGCAGCCCGTGGGGAGCCAGCTCCTACGAGCAGTACTTC. The genes are TRBV4-1 and TRBJ2-5, with a weak D call TRBD2 (5 bases). The closer fit of TRBJ2-7 to the DNA end suggests the J call may be wrong. The CDR3 length is 15 residues. Germline V gene data show CDR1 as MGHRA and CDR2 as YSYEKL.

V gene TRBV30 combines with J gene TRBJ1-6; 8 nucleotides align to TRBD1. Losses at the gene ends were 4 bases for V and 10 bases for J; bases not matched to a gene: 3. The CDR3 consists of 12 residues. CDR1 and CDR2 (germline): GTSNPN, SVGIG (reference sequence). In DNA form, the CDR3 reads TGTGCCTGGACGGACAGGGCCTCACCCCTCCACTTT. Residues: CAWTDRASPLHF. Filled out from reference TRBV30 and TRBJ1-6, the complete variable domain reads SQTIHQWPATLVQPVGSPLSLECTVEGTSNPNLYWYRQAAGRGLQLLFYSVGIGQISSEVPQNLSASRPQDRQFILSSKKLLLSDSGFYLCAWTDRASPLHFGNGTRLTVT.

This clone was seen only a few times. This CDR3 is CSASHFYEQYF. Written as DNA, the CDR3 is TGCAGTGCTAGCCACTTCTACGAGCAGTACTTC. The chain joins TRBV20-1 to TRBJ2-7; D call uncertain. Germline loops: CDR1 DFQATT, CDR2 SNEGSKA (reference sequence). V shed 3 bases and J shed 3 bases, with 6 bases lying between them. The CDR3 spans 11 residues.

This clone was counted a few times. The gene calls are TRBV29-1 and TRBJ2-7; no clear D. This CDR3 region has 12 residues. Germline V gene lookup returns CDR1 SQVTM and CDR2 ANQGSEA. Trimming pared 6 bases from V and 0 bases from J, leaving 9 bases between. The CDR3 here is CSVKQSSYEQYF. CDR3 sequence (DNA): TGCAGCGTCAAACAGAGCTCCTACGAGCAGTACTTC.

The chain recombines TRBV9 with TRBJ2-2, with D possibly being TRBD1 (5 bases). Germline V lookup: CDR1 SGDLS, CDR2 YYNGEE. The CDR3 runs 15 residues. The ends were cut back, 4 bases at V and 4 bases at J, with 14 bases in the middle. The CDR3: CASSPRQLLTGELFF. CDR3 coding DNA: TGTGCCAGCAGCCCGAGACAGCTCCTCACCGGGGAGCTGTTTTTT.

The chain carries TRBV9 and TRBJ1-2, with 8 bases aligning to TRBD1. The CDR3 runs 15 residues. The V segment lost 3 bases and the J segment 4 bases; nucleotides outside the gene matches: 8. Germline CDR1 and CDR2: SGDLS and YYNGEE. The CDR3 region has the DNA TGTGCCAGCAGCGCCGGGACAGGCGCTATCTATGGCTACACCTTC. It codes for CASSAGTGAIYGYTF.

This clone came up a few times. The chain recombines TRBV6-6 with TRBJ1-2; possible D gene TRBD1, 6 bases. The CDR3 runs to 12 residues. The V end lost 6 bases, the J end lost 2 bases, and 7 bases lay between the germline ends. Per germline, CDR1 MNHNY and CDR2 SVGAGI (reference sequence). CDR3 sequence (DNA): TGTGCCAGCAGACAGGGAAACTATGGCTACACCTTC. Its translation: CASRQGNYGYTF.

This chain joins TRBV7-9 and TRBJ1-6; TRBD1 aligns across 8 bases. V gave up 6 bases and J gave up 4 bases; unmatched junction bases: 11. CDR1 is SEHNR, CDR2 FQNEAQ, per germline (reference sequence). The CDR3 consists of 17 residues. The CDR3 sequence: CASSQVGTGLYNSPLHF. Written as DNA, the CDR3 is TGTGCCAGCAGTCAGGTCGGGACAGGCCTTTATAATTCACCCCTCCACTTT.

In DNA, the CDR3 is TGTGCCTGGAGTAGAACGGCGGAGCCCCAGCATTTT. This codes for CAWSRTAEPQHF. The gene calls are TRBV30 and TRBJ1-5, with unresolved D. V was trimmed by 2 bases and J by 8 bases, leaving 10 bases between them. CDR3 length equals 12 residues. The germline V gene has CDR1 GTSNPN and CDR2 SVGIG (reference sequence). The full variable domain, in which reference TRBV30 and TRBJ1-5 provide the parts outside the CDR3, is SQTIHQWPATLVQPVGSPLSLECTVEGTSNPNLYWYRQAAGRGLQLLFYSVGIGQISSEVPQNLSASRPQDRQFILSSKKLLLSDSGFYLCAWSRTAEPQHFGDGTRLSIL.